The text below deals with one T cell receptor (beta chain). The assay was immunoSEQ multiplex PCR, and TCRdb's table has in-frame clones only and misses some. The table has approximately 70,000 clones, approximately 96% seen once. The data were taken from a study of technical replicates of blood from four donors. The germline gives CDR1 LNHDA, CDR2 SQIVND (reference sequence). V lost 10 bases and J 0 bases, leaving 19 bases between the germline ends. The CDR3 runs 16 residues. The J gene is TRBJ1-5, the V gene TRBV19, with D hard to call. Specimen: T cells isolated from PBMCs. The TCR comes from a human donor in good health. The CDR3 loop is CATIYPGYYSNQPQHF. The CDR3 region has the DNA TGTGCCACCATTTACCCGGGGTATTATAGCAATCAGCCCCAGCATTTT. The variable domain in full, with the rest retrieved from reference TRBV19 and TRBJ1-5, is DGGITQSPKYLFRKEGQNVTLSCEQNLNHDAMYWYRQDPGQGLRLIYYSQIVNDFQKGDIAEGYSVSREKKESFPLTVTSAQKNPTAFYLCATIYPGYYSNQPQHFGDGTRLSIL.